The 14 T cell receptor beta chains in this list originate from one sample, sequenced in a study of blood T cell repertoires in COVID-19. Clones were read by immunoSEQ multiplex PCR, and TCRdb kept only the in-frame ones, dropping some. Of about 380,000 clones listed, over 75% were seen once; the top ten hold around 3%. Sequences were obtained from PBMCs or T cells enriched from blood (not recorded which). All receptors derive from a woman in her thirties who had recovered from COVID-19.

The chain joins TRBV10-3 to TRBJ2-6; D gene unclear. Trimming removed 3 bases from V and 0 bases from J, with 3 bases in between. CDR3 length: 14 residues. Per the germline V gene, CDR1 is ENHRY and CDR2 is SYGVKD. The chain's CDR3 is CAISDNSGANVLTF. DNA for the CDR3: TGTGCCATCAGTGACAACTCTGGGGCCAACGTCCTGACTTTC.

The rearrangement uses TRBV14 and TRBJ1-3, with D unclear. V lost 0 bases, J lost 11 bases, and 8 bases lay in between. The CDR3 is made up of 12 amino acids. The V gene's germline CDR1 is SGHDN and CDR2 FVKESK. CDR3 in DNA: TGTGCCAGCAGCCAAGAAACTTACGCCATATATTTT. Protein product: CASSQETYAIYF.

The V gene is TRBV10-2, the J gene TRBJ1-5; no clear D gene. Trimming took 6 bases from V and 4 from J, leaving 7 bases between them. The CDR3 is 12 residues long. Germline lookup yields CDR1 WSHSY and CDR2 SAAADI. The CDR3 nucleotides are TGCGCCAGCAGAGACTGGAATCAGCCCCAGCATTTT. Protein: CASRDWNQPQHF.

The chain carries TRBV18 and TRBJ2-3, with 8 bases aligning to TRBD1. CDR1 is KGHSH, CDR2 LQKENI, per germline. V trimming: 3 bases; J trimming: 1 base; junction bases outside the gene matches: 3. CDR3 size: 15 residues. DNA of the CDR3: TGTGCCAGCTCACCCCAACAGGGGGGCACAGATACGCAGTATTTT. Protein sequence: CASSPQQGGTDTQYF. Based on the CDR3 plus reference TRBV18 and TRBJ2-3, the full variable domain is NAGVMQNPRHLVRRRGQEARLRCSPMKGHSHVYWYRQLPEEGLKFMVYLQKENIIDESGMPKERFSAEFPKEGPSILRIQQVVRGDSAAYFCASSPQQGGTDTQYFGPGTRLTVL.

The chain employs TRBV11-2 and TRBJ1-1; no reliable D call. V gave up 3 bases and J gave up 4 bases, with 24 bases separating them. Germline-derived CDR1 and CDR2 are SGHAT and FQNNGV. The CDR3 extends over 18 amino acids. CDR3 loop: CASSFLSPAHSGSTEAFF. CDR3 DNA sequence: TGTGCCAGCAGCTTCCTTTCTCCTGCCCACTCCGGGAGCACTGAAGCTTTCTTT.

The chain recombines TRBV27 with TRBJ2-1, with TRBD2 matching over 8 bases. The CDR3 has 16 residues. Germline V gene sequence: CDR1 MNHEY, CDR2 SMNVEV (reference sequence). Germline trimming cut 3 bases from V and 4 bases from J; bases unmatched to any gene: 8. CDR3 nucleotides: TGTGCCAGCAGTTTCGCTGGACTAGCAGAGTACAATGAGCAGTTCTTC. This translates into CASSFAGLAEYNEQFF.

This clone was found once. The chain has TRBV5-5 and TRBJ1-2; D is undetermined. CDR3 length equals 15 residues. Looked up from germline, CDR1 is SGHKS and CDR2 is YYEKEE (reference sequence). Trimming cost V 0 bases and J 3 bases, with 12 bases left between them. The CDR3 DNA is TGTGCCAGCAGCTTGGTCGAGAGTACCTACTATGGCTACACCTTC. Amino acid sequence: CASSLVESTYYGYTF.

The chain links TRBV4-1 to TRBJ2-5; maybe TRBD1 (6 bases). The CDR3 spans 13 residues. Germline V lookup: CDR1 MGHRA, CDR2 YSYEKL. V dropped 6 bases and J dropped 4 bases, with 12 bases sitting between them. The CDR3 region is CASRLQGGETQYF. For the CDR3, the DNA is TGCGCCAGCAGACTACAGGGTGGAGAGACCCAGTACTTC.

V and J are TRBV7-8 and TRBJ1-2; D is undetermined. The CDR3 consists of 14 residues. The germline gives CDR1 SGHVS, CDR2 FQNEAQ. The ends were cut back, 5 bases at V and 3 bases at J, with 13 bases in the middle. CDR3 sequence reads: CASSPMSMYYGYTF. The CDR3 bases are TGTGCCAGCAGCCCAATGAGTATGTACTATGGCTACACCTTC.

The chain combines TRBV7-8 with TRBJ2-7, with TRBD2 matching over 8 bases. Germline V CDR1 and CDR2: SGHVS, FQNEAQ. The V gene end was trimmed by 5 bases and the J gene end by 5 bases; junction bases not matched to a gene: 11. The CDR3 has 15 amino acids. CDR3 sequence reads: CASSPIMRGADEQYF. For the CDR3, the DNA is TGTGCCAGCAGCCCTATAATGCGGGGGGCCGACGAGCAGTACTTC.

V gene TRBV13 combines with J gene TRBJ2-2, with 8 nucleotides matching TRBD2. Trimming cost V 5 bases and J 1 base; bases outside gene matches: 3. Germline CDR1 and CDR2: PRHDT and FYEKMQ (reference sequence). CDR3 length: 15 residues. CDR3: CASSPLAGNTGELFF. The CDR3 region has the DNA TGTGCCAGCAGCCCCCTAGCGGGGAACACCGGGGAGCTGTTTTTT.

Points on this clone: In the same sample, other DNA sequences code for this CDR3. The chain joins TRBV18 to TRBJ2-7; D is unclear. The germline V gene has CDR1 KGHSH and CDR2 LQKENI. Trimming cost V 4 bases and J 1 base, with 2 bases left between them. The CDR3 sequence is 11 residues long. The CDR3 DNA follows: TGTGCCAGCTCACTATCCTACGAGCAGTACTTC. This encodes CASSLSYEQYF.

The CDR3 reads CATSDNRAGSYNEQFF. The DNA for the CDR3 is TGTGCCACCAGTGATAACAGGGCCGGGTCCTACAATGAGCAGTTCTTC. The chain employs TRBV24-1 and TRBJ2-1, with D perhaps TRBD1 (6 bases). Germline V lookup: CDR1 KGHDR, CDR2 SFDVKD. The CDR3 extends over 16 amino acids. The ends were cut back, 3 bases at V and 1 base at J, with 12 bases in the middle.

The rearrangement uses TRBV27 and TRBJ2-7; D is uncertain. With 2 bases removed from V and 1 base from J, the gap between germline ends came to 9 bases. Germline CDR1 MNHEY, CDR2 SMNVEV (reference sequence). CDR3 length: 14 residues. The CDR3 sequence: CASSLTVQSYEQYF. DNA of the CDR3: TGTGCCAGCAGTTTAACGGTCCAATCCTACGAGCAGTACTTC.